This T cell receptor (beta chain) was documented in a study of vaccination and CD4 T cells after COVID-19 (dated by TCRdb to between 2021 and 2024). About the investigation overall: Convalescent patients had a positive SARS-CoV-2 result on nasal swab PCR, and of these patients, under ten had mild disease and one had severe disease. Six males and four females were included in the convalescent cohort, with two Hispanic individuals, seven Caucasians, two Asians and one multiracial person represented. Two doses of either the Pfizer-BioNTech BNT162b2 vaccine (n=8) or the Moderna mRNA-1273 vaccine (n=2) were administered to participants. Post-COVID blood samples were collected from convalescent patients a median of roughly 100 days after diagnosis, with a range of about 30 to 161 days. Post-vaccine blood samples were taken a median of around 77 days after the second vaccine dose, with a range of 14 to 241 days. For stimulating the cultures, overlapping spike peptide pools were used, derived from SARS-CoV-2 as well as from the common cold coronaviruses HCoV-NL63, HCoV-OC43 and HCoV-229E. As controls, cultures received a CEFX viral epitope pool (the positive control), an HIV-1 Nef peptide pool (the negative control), or no peptide at all. In some eleven COVID-19 convalescent patients and a few infection-naive healthy vaccine recipients, researchers compared the spike-specific CD4+ TCR repertoire from before mRNA vaccination with the repertoire from after.

To prepare the library, PCR was applied. TCR sequencing of DNA from cultured CD4+ T cells used the Oncomine TCR Beta short-read assay at the Johns Hopkins FTIC core. Genomic DNA was extracted from the cultured CD4+ T cells with the QIAamp micro DNA kit. Oncomine TCR Beta libraries from cultured CD4+ T cells were pooled using unique dual indexes and sequenced on an Illumina iSeq 100. As for how the authors treated the data: Non-productive sequences were removed, and CDR3s that did not start with C, did not end with F or W, or were shorter than 7 amino acids were discarded. Antigen-specific clonotypes were identified with the MANAFEST web application by comparing peptide-stimulated wells with reference and other culture wells. An FDR below 0.05, an odds ratio above 5, and a productive frequency above 0.1% in at least two of three replicate wells were required for clones to be considered positive. A clonotype counted as cross-reactive if it showed significant expansion both in the SARS-CoV-2 spike wells and in at least one common cold coronavirus spike condition. Similarity between CDR3 sequences was evaluated in R version 3.6.1 using Levenshtein distances (stringdist) and unrooted phylogenetic trees (ape). TCRdb cleaned the public reads at Q25 with fastp, built clones with MiXCR and kept in-frame beta chains. Here each entry gathers all rows of one CDR3 protein and keeps the most common genes and DNA. For this entry, the V and J calls and clone size follow TCRdb and not the study's own pipeline. The sample yields several thousand distinct CDR3 sequences; roughly three fifths were counted once. The ten top clones hold roughly an eighth of the sample.

What the research found in general, with its limitations: Nearly all vaccine-specific clones in convalescent patients (304 of 307) were mono-reactive for SARS-CoV-2 spike rather than cross-reactive with common cold coronaviruses. The number of convalescent patients in the study was relatively small, and the study did not examine early timepoints following natural infection. In convalescent patients, a median roughly 85% of post-vaccine SARS-CoV-2-reactive clones were detected only after vaccination, and vaccine-specific priming was suggested by this finding. The median count of SARS-CoV-2-reactive clonotypes went up from around 20 after infection to 38 after vaccination, although the change was not significant.

The sample's treatment or condition label is to be understood as: approximately nine-day PBMC culture with coronavirus spike peptide pools or control peptides (ViraFEST assay). The study used the ViraFEST assay, which expanded antigen-specific T cells with peptide pools and then identified expanded clonotypes by TCR sequencing. The convalescent patients' positive SARS-CoV-2 PCR tests were from March to December 2020, which was before the Alpha, Beta and Delta variants emerged in the United States. PBMCs were cultured at about 2 million per well in IMDM supplemented with 5% human AB serum and 10 IU/ml IL-2, with 9.5 to 10 ug/ml peptide pools added. Half of the culture medium was replaced with fresh IL-2-containing medium on days 3 and 7. After 10 days of culture, CD4+ T cells were isolated by negative selection using the EasySep CD4+ T cell isolation kit. PBMCs were separated from whole blood using Ficoll-Paque Plus gradient centrifugation and then either used fresh or cryopreserved at -140C. In general, triplicate wells were set up for every culture condition.

The germline ends are 13 bases apart after V is trimmed by 5 bases and J by 0 bases. The CDR3, cysteine through phenylalanine, is 15 amino acids long. Only the CDR3 DNA stays, 45 bases, in frame from base 1. According to the germline V gene, CDR1 reads MNHNS and CDR2 reads SASEGT. Remarks on this clonotype: Its antigen specificity is not known. No qualities accompany the bases; no much larger clone lies one base away.

This sample comprised cultured CD4+ T cells from blood, obtained after SARS-CoV-2 vaccination. The origin of this receptor is a human donor with COVID-19. The chain employs TRBV6-1 and TRBJ1-1; possibly the D gene is TRBD1, per 5 matching bases. The CDR3 protein is CASSPARVLNTEAFF. Here is the DNA: TGTGCCAGCAGTCCCGCCAGGGTTCTGAACACTGAAGCTTTCTTT.